Below are 29 T cell receptor beta chains sequenced from a single sample in a study of blood T cell repertoires in COVID-19. Data came from immunoSEQ multiplex PCR; TCRdb stores just in-frame clones and leaves some out. The sample holds about 59,000 clones, over 75% seen once. Sequencing was performed on peripheral blood. Source of these receptors: a man older than 75 with acute or convalescent COVID-19.

The chain has TRBV2 and TRBJ1-4; the match to TRBD1 covers 8 bases. The CDR3 is made up of 15 amino acids. V gave up 6 bases and J gave up 4 bases; unmatched junction bases: 7. Germline CDR1 SNHLY, CDR2 FYNNEI. The CDR3 protein is CASSRTGNLNEKLFF. CDR3 DNA sequence: TGTGCCAGCAGCCGGACAGGGAATCTTAATGAAAAACTGTTTTTT.

The rearrangement links TRBV10-3 to TRBJ1-2; tentative D call: TRBD1 (6 bases). Trimming took off 0 bases at V and 0 bases at J, with 14 bases between the two ends. The V gene's germline CDR1 is ENHRY and CDR2 SYGVKD. The CDR3 spans 17 residues. As DNA, the CDR3 is TGTGCCATCAGTGAGTCGGGCAGGGGTACAGCTAACTATGGCTACACCTTC. This sequence encodes CAISESGRGTANYGYTF.

V gene TRBV3-1 (or the pseudogene TRBV3-2) combines with J gene TRBJ1-2; TRBD1 matches at 9 bases. Germline lookup yields CDR1 LGHDT and CDR2 YNNKEL (reference sequence). The CDR3 runs to 17 residues. V lost 4 bases, J lost 4 bases, and 13 bases stayed unmatched. The CDR3 is CASSPGQGQGFGYGYTF. The DNA of the CDR3 is TGTGCCAGCAGCCCCGGTCAGGGACAGGGTTTCGGCTATGGCTACACCTTC.

The gene calls are TRBV30 and TRBJ1-1; D is unclear. The CDR3 length is 15 residues. Trimming stripped 5 bases from V and 3 bases from J, with 19 bases between. From germline, CDR1 is GTSNPN and CDR2 SVGIG (reference sequence). The CDR3 here is CAWLSPGSFYTEAFF. The CDR3 DNA reads as TGTGCCTGGCTCAGTCCGGGGTCCTTTTACACTGAAGCTTTCTTT.

The chain carries TRBV27 and TRBJ1-6; D gene unclear. The CDR3 extends over 14 amino acids. V was trimmed by 2 bases and J by 7 bases, leaving 9 bases between them. CDR1 and CDR2 from the germline V gene are MNHEY and SMNVEV (reference sequence). The CDR3 nucleotides read TGTGCCAGCAGTTTAGGGTGGGCCAATTCACCCCTCCACTTT. Residues: CASSLGWANSPLHF.

This clone was counted once. CDR3: CASSIDGSRTGQFF. The CDR3 nucleotides read TGTGCCAGTAGTATAGATGGGTCGAGAACAGGGCAGTTCTTC. The chain couples TRBV19 to TRBJ2-1, with D possibly TRBD1 on 5 matching bases. Per germline, CDR1 LNHDA and CDR2 SQIVND (reference sequence). The CDR3 runs to 14 residues. The V gene lost 0 bases and the J gene lost 12 bases, with 15 bases spanning the gap.

A single count supports this clone. The chain has TRBV3-1 (or the pseudogene TRBV3-2) and TRBJ2-5; 9 bases are a match to TRBD1. CDR3 length: 16 amino acids. Germline V gene sequence: CDR1 LGHDT, CDR2 YNNKEL (reference sequence). The J segment lost 4 bases and the V segment lost 8 bases, leaving 14 bases of the junction unmatched. CDR3: CASVPLEQGASETQYF. The CDR3 coding sequence is TGTGCCAGCGTTCCTCTGGAACAGGGGGCTTCAGAGACCCAGTACTTC.

This chain links TRBV7-6 with TRBJ1-4; D possibly corresponds to TRBD1 (6 bases). The CDR3 has 17 amino acids. Germline CDR1 reads SGHVS; CDR2 reads FNYEAQ. The V end lost 4 bases, the J end lost 0 bases, and 15 bases lay between the germline ends. The CDR3 protein is CASSSRLGGATNEKLFF. The CDR3 DNA reads as TGTGCCAGCAGCTCCCGGTTAGGGGGGGCAACTAATGAAAAACTGTTTTTT.

This chain uses TRBV15 with TRBJ2-5; the D gene is possibly TRBD1 (5 bases). V was trimmed by 0 bases and J by 0 bases, leaving 11 bases between them. Germline V gives CDR1 LNHNV, CDR2 YYDKDF (reference sequence). CDR3 length: 16 residues. This CDR3 is CATSRDGAAYQETQYF. CDR3 DNA sequence: TGTGCCACCAGCAGAGATGGGGCAGCGTACCAAGAGACCCAGTACTTC.

The DNA for the CDR3 is TGTGCCAGCAGCCCGGACAGGTCCACAGATACGCAGTATTTT. Translated, it gives CASSPDRSTDTQYF. V gene TRBV7-8 combines with J gene TRBJ2-3; 7 nucleotides agree with TRBD1. This CDR3 spans 14 amino acids. The V gene's germline CDR1 is SGHVS and CDR2 FQNEAQ. V lost 5 bases and J lost 2; bases outside the gene matches: 4.

This clone was picked up a small number of times. The V call is TRBV5-4, the J call TRBJ2-1, with TRBD2 matching 15 bases. V was clipped by 0 bases and J by 4 bases; unmatched bases: 2. This CDR3 spans 17 amino acids. CDR1 SGHNT and CDR2 YYREEE come from the germline V gene (reference sequence). DNA of the CDR3: TGTGCCAGCAGCTTGGGGACTAGCGGGGGGGTTTACAATGAGCAGTTCTTC. Translating gives CASSLGTSGGVYNEQFF. Filled out from reference TRBV5-4 and TRBJ2-1, the complete variable domain reads ETGVTQSPTHLIKTRGQQVTLRCSSQSGHNTVSWYQQALGQGPQFIFQYYREEENGRGNFPPRFSGLQFPNYSSELNVNALELDDSALYLCASSLGTSGGVYNEQFFGPGTRLTVL.

This chain connects TRBV7-8 to TRBJ1-2, with D possibly TRBD1 on 5 matching bases. Germline lookup yields CDR1 SGHVS and CDR2 FQNEAQ. The CDR3 covers 15 residues. V lost 9 bases and J lost 4, with 21 bases in between. The DNA for the CDR3 is TGTGCCAGTTCGGTTGGCCCAACAGGTACCTATGGCTACACCTTC. Encoded protein: CASSVGPTGTYGYTF.

This rearrangement joins TRBV9 to TRBJ1-5, with unresolved D. This CDR3 is 15 amino acids long. Per germline, CDR1 SGDLS and CDR2 YYNGEE. Trimming took off 0 bases at V and 1 base at J, with 8 bases between the two ends. CDR3 region: CASSVAGESNQPQHF. In nucleotides, the CDR3 is TGTGCCAGCAGCGTAGCGGGTGAGAGCAATCAGCCCCAGCATTTT.

The rearrangement joins TRBV5-1 to TRBJ2-7; a weak D match, TRBD1 (5 bases). Trimming took 4 bases from V and 6 from J, leaving 23 bases between them. From germline, CDR1 is SGHRS and CDR2 YFSETQ. The CDR3 length is 16 residues. CDR3: CASSQLPQGVVPEQYF. In DNA form, the CDR3 reads TGCGCCAGCAGCCAACTCCCTCAGGGCGTTGTTCCCGAGCAGTACTTC.

J is TRBJ2-2 and V is TRBV12-3 or TRBV12-4; D ambiguous. This CDR3 is 12 amino acids long. V gave up 6 bases and J gave up 6 bases, with 8 bases separating them. CDR3 DNA: TGTGCCAGCAGCCCGGTCCCCGGGGAGCTGTTTTTT. Protein sequence: CASSPVPGELFF.

The chain employs TRBV5-1 and TRBJ1-1; D is perhaps TRBD1 (6 bases). V lost 1 base and J lost 1, with 8 bases in between. Per germline, CDR1 SGHRS and CDR2 YFSETQ. The CDR3 has 14 residues. The DNA for the CDR3 is TGCGCCAGCAGCTTGCTAGGGGGGAACACTGAAGCTTTCTTT. Its translation: CASSLLGGNTEAFF. Based on the CDR3 plus reference TRBV5-1 and TRBJ1-1, the full variable domain is KAGVTQTPRYLIKTRGQQVTLSCSPISGHRSVSWYQQTPGQGLQFLFEYFSETQRNKGNFPGRFSGRQFSNSRSEMNVSTLELGDSALYLCASSLLGGNTEAFFGQGTRLTVV.

The chain uses TRBV19 and TRBJ1-1, with 10 bases fitting TRBD1. With V trimmed by 7 bases and J by 4 bases, 9 bases remained unmatched. The germline gives CDR1 LNHDA, CDR2 SQIVND (reference sequence). CDR3 size: 15 residues. DNA of the CDR3: TGTGCCAGTACCATCGCGGGACAGGGGAGCACTGAAGCTTTCTTT. Its translation is CASTIAGQGSTEAFF.

This clone showed up just once. The J gene is TRBJ1-1, the V gene TRBV5-6; the match to TRBD1 covers 9 bases. The CDR3 is 16 amino acids. Germline V gene sequence: CDR1 SGHDT, CDR2 YYEEEE. Germline trimming cut 4 bases from V and 3 bases from J; bases unmatched to any gene: 10. The CDR3 region is CASSSTRQGVDTEAFF. CDR3 coding DNA: TGTGCCAGCAGCAGTACACGACAGGGGGTCGACACTGAAGCTTTCTTT.

About this clone itself: One junction end does not reproduce the germline sequence, and a read error may be involved. The rearrangement links TRBV27 to TRBJ1-1; 8 bases line up with TRBD1. CDR1 and CDR2 from the germline V gene are MNHEY and SMNVEV (reference sequence). The CDR3 is made up of 13 amino acids. This chain's CDR3 is CAGRGRWNTEAFF. The DNA of the CDR3 is TGTGCCGGCAGGGGGCGATGGAACACTGAAGCTTTCTTT.

The chain uses TRBV19 and TRBJ2-3, with D perhaps matching TRBD2 (5 bases). The germline V gene has CDR1 LNHDA and CDR2 SQIVND (reference sequence). The CDR3 consists of 15 residues. The V end lost 1 base, the J end lost 0 bases, and 8 bases lay between the germline ends. The DNA for the CDR3 is TGTGCCAGTAGTATAGCGGCGGGTAGCACAGATACGCAGTATTTT. It translates to CASSIAAGSTDTQYF.

J is TRBJ1-1 and V is TRBV6-1, with no clear D. In germline, CDR1 is MNHNS, CDR2 SASEGT. With 0 bases removed from V and 8 bases from J, the gap between germline ends came to 19 bases. The CDR3 runs to 16 residues. CDR3 sequence: CASSEAPLDSPGEAFF. CDR3 in DNA: TGTGCCAGCAGTGAAGCGCCGTTGGACTCCCCGGGAGAAGCTTTCTTT.

The rearrangement joins TRBV19 to TRBJ1-1; possibly TRBD1 for D (6 bases). This CDR3 is 14 amino acids long. Trimming stripped 0 bases from V and 3 bases from J, with 8 bases between. Germline CDR1 reads LNHDA; CDR2 reads SQIVND (reference sequence). In DNA form, the CDR3 reads TGTGCCAGTAGTATAGAGCCAGGGGACACTGAAGCTTTCTTT. It is translated as CASSIEPGDTEAFF.

The genes are TRBV2 and TRBJ2-1; 8 bases are a match to TRBD1. The CDR3 sequence is 13 residues long. After removal of 5 bases from V and 8 bases from J, the junction contained 5 bases not matched to a gene. The V gene's germline CDR1 is SNHLY and CDR2 FYNNEI. As DNA, the CDR3 is TGTGCCAGCAGTTTGGACAGGGCCGATGAGCAGTTCTTC. It translates to CASSLDRADEQFF.

This chain connects TRBV30 to TRBJ2-3; 8 positions agree with TRBD1. This CDR3 has 13 amino acids. Trimming at V came to 4 bases and at J to 1 base, leaving 1 base not matched to a gene. The germline CDR1 and CDR2 sequences are GTSNPN and SVGIG (reference sequence). The chain's CDR3 is CAWTGGGTDTQYF. CDR3 DNA sequence: TGTGCCTGGACAGGGGGCGGCACAGATACGCAGTATTTT.

The V and J genes are TRBV11-2 and TRBJ2-7; 10 nucleotides agree with TRBD1. The V segment lost 6 bases and the J segment 6 bases; nucleotides outside the gene matches: 8. CDR3 size: 14 residues. CDR1 is SGHAT and CDR2 is FQNNGV in the germline V gene. CDR3 sequence: CASRSRQGAIEQYF. CDR3 in DNA: TGTGCCAGCAGATCTCGACAGGGGGCCATCGAGCAGTACTTC.

The chain carries TRBV4-1 and TRBJ1-2, with D tentatively TRBD1 (5 bases). Trimming stripped 3 bases from V and 7 bases from J, with 12 bases between. There are 13 residues in the CDR3. Germline-derived CDR1 and CDR2 are MGHRA and YSYEKL. CDR3 residues: CASSQQHGGGYTF. CDR3 coding DNA: TGCGCCAGCAGCCAGCAACACGGGGGTGGCTACACCTTC.

The chain links TRBV7-2 to TRBJ2-7, with 9 bases that match TRBD2. CDR3 length: 17 residues. Losses at the gene ends were 1 base for V and 4 bases for J; bases not matched to a gene: 11. Germline V gene lookup returns CDR1 SGHTA and CDR2 FQGNSA. For the CDR3, the DNA is TGTGCCAGCAGCTTAGTACGGTCGACTAGCGGCCAATACGAGCAGTACTTC. Protein sequence: CASSLVRSTSGQYEQYF.

V and J are TRBV7-2 and TRBJ2-3; 7 nucleotides line up with TRBD2. Looked up from germline, CDR1 is SGHTA and CDR2 is FQGNSA. J lost 2 bases, V lost 3 bases, and 8 bases had no gene match. This CDR3 has 16 residues. The CDR3 nucleotides read TGTGCCAGCAGCTTGGGCGGGGGACGGGACACAGATACGCAGTATTTT. As protein: CASSLGGGRDTDTQYF.

V is TRBV25-1 and J is TRBJ1-3; 8 positions match TRBD1. The V gene end was trimmed by 6 bases and the J gene end by 1 base; junction bases not matched to a gene: 2. The CDR3 is 14 residues long. CDR1 and CDR2 from the germline V gene are MGHDK and SYGVNS. In DNA, the CDR3 is TGTGCCAGCAGCGGACAGGGATCTGGAAACACCATATATTTT. Its protein is CASSGQGSGNTIYF.